The 32 T cell receptor beta chains listed next were all sequenced from one sample in a study of T cells expressing NK-cell markers. TCRdb reprocessed the 5' RACE reads; each CDR3 protein has one entry and no DNA is given. This sample's table reports fewer than 300,000 distinct CDR3 sequences. Material: blood T cells: a sorted CD56 or NKG2C T cell subset, CD4+ or CD8+ T cells, or bulk PBMC T cells (not recorded which). Receptor source: a woman between 18 and 69 years old in good health.

This chain connects TRBV7-2 to TRBJ2-3. Looked up from germline, CDR1 is SGHTA and CDR2 is FQGNSA. The CDR3 has 14 amino acids. The CDR3 sequence: CASSLDASTDTQYF.

The CDR3 loop is CASSKYPGFYEQYF. This chain connects TRBV7-2 to TRBJ2-7; TCRdb's D call, TRBD1, is unchecked because there is no DNA. CDR3 size: 14 residues. Germline CDR1 is SGHTA and CDR2 is FQGNSA.

The gene calls are TRBV4-1 and TRBJ2-3; TCRdb's assignment of TRBD2 cannot be checked, as there is no DNA. Germline loops: CDR1 MGHRA, CDR2 YSYEKL. This CDR3 region has 15 residues. CDR3: CASSHLLAGADTQYF.

The CDR3 sequence: CSASIPATGYNEQFF. The chain carries TRBV20-1 and TRBJ2-1; the D call from TCRdb, TRBD2, cannot be confirmed without DNA. The CDR3 runs to 15 residues. Germline V lookup: CDR1 DFQATT, CDR2 SNEGSKA (reference sequence).

This rearrangement joins TRBV3-1 to TRBJ2-6; TCRdb returns TRBD1, unconfirmable since there is no DNA. This CDR3 is built from 17 residues. Germline assignment: CDR1 LGHDT and CDR2 YNNKEL (reference sequence). This CDR3 is CASSPYPTGAGANVLTF. Full variable domain (outside the CDR3, taken from reference TRBV3-1 and TRBJ2-6): DTAVSQTPKYLVTQMGNDKSIKCEQNLGHDTMYWYKQDSKKFLKIMFSYNNKELIINETVPNRFSPKSPDKAHLNLHINSLELGDSAVYFCASSPYPTGAGANVLTFGAGSRLTVL.

The chain employs TRBV6-2 or TRBV6-3 and TRBJ2-5; TCRdb selects TRBD2, and the lack of DNA leaves this call unchecked. The CDR3 is made up of 19 amino acids. The germline V gene has CDR1 MNHEY and CDR2 SVGEGT. The CDR3 reads CASSYSKSLAGDVGETQYF.

The V call is TRBV6-2 or TRBV6-3, the J call TRBJ2-7. The CDR3 runs 16 residues. In germline, CDR1 is MNHEY, CDR2 SVGEGT. The CDR3 region is CASSYRHFKTSYEQYF.

The chain is built from TRBV27 and TRBJ2-2; TCRdb's D call of TRBD2 is untestable without DNA. Germline loops: CDR1 MNHEY, CDR2 SMNVEV (reference sequence). The CDR3 extends over 15 amino acids. CDR3 protein: CASSSVEGNTGELFF.

The genes are TRBV7-2 and TRBJ2-7; TCRdb lists TRBD2, though no DNA is available to test this call. The CDR3 has 14 residues. The germline V gene has CDR1 SGHTA and CDR2 FQGNSA. CDR3 sequence: CASRGGTSWNEQYF. Based on the CDR3 plus reference TRBV7-2 and TRBJ2-7, the full variable domain is GAGVSQSPSNKVTEKGKDVELRCDPISGHTALYWYRQSLGQGLEFLIYFQGNSAPDKSGLPSDRFSAERTGGSVSTLTIQRTQQEDSAVYLCASRGGTSWNEQYFGPGTRLTVT.

The chain joins TRBV7-6 to TRBJ2-5; TCRdb lists TRBD2, though no DNA is available to test this call. CDR1 SGHVS and CDR2 FNYEAQ come from the germline V gene. The CDR3 totals 14 residues. The CDR3 protein is CASSLVTSGETQYF.

This chain uses TRBV19 with TRBJ2-3. The germline gives CDR1 LNHDA, CDR2 SQIVND (reference sequence). This CDR3 has 11 amino acids. This chain's CDR3 is CASSMVDTQYF.

The chain links TRBV6-1 to TRBJ1-2; TCRdb's assignment of TRBD1 cannot be checked, as there is no DNA. The germline CDR1 and CDR2 sequences are MNHNS and SASEGT. This CDR3 has 16 residues. This CDR3 is CASSPDRGQGNYGYTF.

The chain is built from TRBV12-3 or TRBV12-4 and TRBJ1-2; TCRdb gives TRBD1 as the D gene, but with no DNA this cannot be confirmed. This CDR3 spans 14 amino acids. CDR3 residues: CASSIQGEAYGYTF.

V and J are TRBV12-3 or TRBV12-4 and TRBJ2-3; the D call of TRBD2 rests on TCRdb alone, since no DNA is present to check it. This CDR3 comprises 16 residues. This chain's CDR3 is CASSLSRAGPGDTQYF.

The rearrangement links TRBV6-1 to TRBJ2-1; the TRBD1 assignment by TCRdb is unverifiable without DNA. The CDR3 runs 15 residues. Germline CDR1 and CDR2: MNHNS and SASEGT. The CDR3 is CASSGGHATDNEQFF.

The rearrangement joins TRBV12-3 or TRBV12-4 to TRBJ2-1. The CDR3 sequence is 13 residues long. The CDR3 sequence: CASSRSNGFEQFF.

This rearrangement joins TRBV5-6 to TRBJ2-6. This CDR3 has 19 amino acids. CDR1 SGHDT and CDR2 YYEEEE come from the germline V gene. CDR3 sequence reads: CASSLVLGRLDSGANVLTF.

The chain has TRBV20-1 and TRBJ2-3; TCRdb picks TRBD1, but there is no DNA to check that call. The CDR3 runs 15 residues. Germline CDR1 and CDR2: DFQATT and SNEGSKA (reference sequence). CDR3 amino acids: CSARSGQGLTDTQYF.

The chain has TRBV6-2 or TRBV6-3 and TRBJ2-5; TCRdb's D call of TRBD1 is untestable without DNA. Germline V gives CDR1 MNHEY, CDR2 SVGEGT. This CDR3 region has 14 residues. The CDR3 spells CASRGQGATVTQYF.

The V and J genes are TRBV7-2 and TRBJ2-5; TCRdb names TRBD1, which stays unverified in the absence of DNA. Germline V gene lookup returns CDR1 SGHTA and CDR2 FQGNSA. CDR3 length: 16 amino acids. The CDR3 protein is CASSLMPPNYQETQYF. Full variable domain (remainder filled in from reference TRBV7-2 and TRBJ2-5): GAGVSQSPSNKVTEKGKDVELRCDPISGHTALYWYRQSLGQGLEFLIYFQGNSAPDKSGLPSDRFSAERTGGSVSTLTIQRTQQEDSAVYLCASSLMPPNYQETQYFGPGTRLLVL.

The chain has TRBV20-1 and TRBJ1-6; absent DNA, TCRdb's TRBD1 call cannot be checked. The CDR3 extends over 16 amino acids. Germline CDR1 reads DFQATT; CDR2 reads SNEGSKA (reference sequence). The CDR3 protein is CSARDRGQSYNSPLHF.

The CDR3 loop reads CSARPQPALAKNIQYF. The rearrangement uses TRBV20-1 and TRBJ2-4. The germline V gene encodes CDR1 DFQATT and CDR2 SNEGSKA (reference sequence). There are 16 residues in the CDR3.

V gene TRBV29-1 combines with J gene TRBJ2-5; TCRdb names TRBD1, which stays unverified in the absence of DNA. The germline gives CDR1 SQVTM, CDR2 ANQGSEA. This CDR3 contains 11 residues. CDR3 region: CSGPLGETQYF.

The genes are TRBV7-2 and TRBJ2-5; TCRdb reports TRBD1, a call that lacks DNA to check it against. Germline V gene sequence: CDR1 SGHTA, CDR2 FQGNSA. This CDR3 has 16 amino acids. The CDR3 here is CASSLPGTVIQETQYF.

The chain joins TRBV20-1 to TRBJ2-7; TCRdb indicates TRBD1, and absent DNA this call remains unverified. This CDR3 spans 15 amino acids. The V gene's germline CDR1 is DFQATT and CDR2 SNEGSKA (reference sequence). CDR3 sequence reads: CSARVSGRDSYEQYF.

V is TRBV5-1 and J is TRBJ1-2; the TRBD1 assignment by TCRdb is unverifiable without DNA. The CDR3 is made up of 15 amino acids. In germline, CDR1 is SGHRS, CDR2 YFSETQ. The chain's CDR3 is CASSLEGVVNYGYTF.

This chain uses TRBV5-1 with TRBJ2-5; TCRdb calls TRBD2, which cannot be checked without DNA. This CDR3 is built from 17 residues. Germline V gene sequence: CDR1 SGHRS, CDR2 YFSETQ. CDR3: CASSLNTGTSGQETQYF.

This chain connects TRBV29-1 to TRBJ2-1; the TCRdb call, TRBD1, lacks DNA for checking. Per germline, CDR1 SQVTM and CDR2 ANQGSEA. The CDR3 spans 14 residues. CDR3 sequence reads: CSVVQDSPYNEQFF.

V usage is TRBV27 and J usage is TRBJ2-3; TCRdb picks TRBD1, but there is no DNA to check that call. CDR1 MNHEY and CDR2 SMNVEV come from the germline V gene (reference sequence). There are 15 residues in the CDR3. The CDR3 is CASSFRAGYPDTQYF.

The J gene is TRBJ1-2, the V gene TRBV6-1; TCRdb indicates TRBD1, and absent DNA this call remains unverified. Germline CDR1 is MNHNS and CDR2 is SASEGT. There are 14 residues in the CDR3. CDR3 residues: CASRVPGQGLGYTF.

This rearrangement joins TRBV4-2 to TRBJ2-1. Germline loops: CDR1 LGHNA, CDR2 YNFKEQ. The CDR3 runs to 14 residues. The CDR3 spells CASSQVGDSYEQFF.

The rearrangement uses TRBV6-5 and TRBJ1-6. CDR1 MNHEY and CDR2 SVGAGI come from the germline V gene. The CDR3 spans 14 residues. The CDR3 spells CASSYSEYNSPLHF.